This T cell receptor (beta chain) originates from a study of blood T cell repertoires in COVID-19. Study as a whole: Samples taken during acute and convalescent COVID-19 were collected in the United States, Italy and Spain.

Only in-frame clones appear in the TCRdb table, and some are missing; sequencing was by immunoSEQ multiplex PCR. Here the sample spans about 300,000 clones, around 92% being singletons. This clonotype was sampled from a woman younger than 45 with COVID-19, enrolled during active disease. The specimen sequenced was peripheral blood.

The CDR3 DNA is TGTGCTAGTGGTTTGTGGCGGTACGAGCAGTACTTC. The encoded protein is CASGLWRYEQYF. The chain employs TRBV12-5 and TRBJ2-7, with D unclear. The CDR3 runs 12 residues. Per the germline V gene, CDR1 is LGHNT and CDR2 is FRNRAP. With 2 bases removed from V and 4 bases from J, the gap between germline ends came to 6 bases.